This TCR beta chain was captured in a study of early stage breast cancer tumors. For the study at large: Most invasive tumors, about 75% of the 16, were ER+/PR+/HER2-. Study results and caveats: Tumors had about 2.6-fold higher T cell density than normal breast. Chain pairing and CD4, CD8 or FOXP3 expression were not captured.

Each sample had two DNA replicates, approximately 0.5 ug blood or roughly 1.4 ug tissue. Assay: immunoSEQ multiplex PCR; the TCRdb copy retains only in-frame clones and omits some. The profile shows some 30,000 clones, roughly 81% of them singletons. Comment on this clone: The antigen is undetermined.

V was pared by 4 bases and J by 3 bases, with 18 bases between. The germline V gene has CDR1 MNHNY and CDR2 SVGAGI (reference sequence). The CDR3 is made up of 16 amino acids. Source material: blood. This sequence joins TRBV6-6 and TRBJ1-1, with no clear D. This receptor was taken from a person aged 45 to 59 with breast cancer. The CDR3 nucleotides read TGTGCCAGCAGTTCACCCGGCAACCTGAGATACACTGAAGCTTTCTTT. It codes for CASSSPGNLRYTEAFF.